The present TCR beta chain was sequenced within a study of CXCR3-negative and CXCR3-positive naive CD8 T cells. Across the whole study: The TRB read total, about 130 million, broke down to about 1.5 +/- 0.3 million reads per library.

A remark on this clonotype: Its antigen is unknown.

Study-wide points: Cryopreservation partially lowered CXCR3 expression, so most assays used fresh PBMCs. Higher TRB CDR3 hydrophobicity marked CXCR3-positive naive cells relative to CXCR3-negative naive cells.

Naive cells were sorted as CD45RO-, CCR7+, CD27+ and CD95-. Carrying UMI labels, the TRB cDNA libraries were prepared through 5' RACE. From its re-call of the 5' RACE reads, TCRdb lists each CDR3 protein once, without DNA. Recorded for this sample: 85,000 to 120,000 distinct CDR3 sequences. The CDR3 totals 15 residues. CDR1 and CDR2 from the germline V gene are LNHNV and YYDKDF (reference sequence). This receptor was taken from a human donor in good health. Some clones in this sample may be carry-over from other donors' samples. The chain links TRBV15 to TRBJ1-1; TCRdb returns TRBD1, unconfirmable since there is no DNA. The source material was naive CXCR3+ CD8+ T cells from blood. Noted subset: CD45RO-CCR7+CD27+CD95- naive CD8+ T cells expressing CXCR3 (TNR3+). CDR3 in amino acids: CATSVSGGWGTEAFF.